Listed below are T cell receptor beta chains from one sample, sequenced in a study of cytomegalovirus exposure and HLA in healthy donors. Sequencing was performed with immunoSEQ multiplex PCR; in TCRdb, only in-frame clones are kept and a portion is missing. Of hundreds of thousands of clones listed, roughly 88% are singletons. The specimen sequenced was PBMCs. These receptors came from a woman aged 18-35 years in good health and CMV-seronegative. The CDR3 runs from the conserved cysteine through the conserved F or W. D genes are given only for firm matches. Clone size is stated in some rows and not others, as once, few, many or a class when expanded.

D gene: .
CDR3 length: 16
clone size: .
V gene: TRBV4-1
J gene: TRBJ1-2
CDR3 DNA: TGCGCCAGCAGCCAAGGGCCCATTGGAGGGGCTCGGGGCTACACCTTC
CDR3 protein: CASSQGPIGGARGYTF

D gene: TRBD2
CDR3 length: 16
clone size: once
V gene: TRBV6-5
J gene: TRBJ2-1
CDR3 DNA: TGTGCCAGCAGTTACTCGGCGGGGGGGCTAAACAATGAGCAGTTCTTC
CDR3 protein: CASSYSAGGLNNEQFF

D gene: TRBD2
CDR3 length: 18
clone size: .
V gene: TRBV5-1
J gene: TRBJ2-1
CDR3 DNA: TGCGCCAGCAGCTTGCCCGCGGCGTGGCGGGGGGGCGGTGATGAGCAGTTCTTC
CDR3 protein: CASSLPAAWRGGGDEQFF

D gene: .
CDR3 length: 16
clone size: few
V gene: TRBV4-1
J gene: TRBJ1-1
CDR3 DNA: TGCGCCAGCAGCCAAAGGATGGGTGGAGTGAACACTGAAGCTTTCTTT
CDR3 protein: CASSQRMGGVNTEAFF

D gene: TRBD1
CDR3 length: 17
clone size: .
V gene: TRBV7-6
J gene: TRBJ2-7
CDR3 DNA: TGTGCCAGCAGCTTATGGGGGAAGGGACAGGGGCGCAGGGAGCAGTACTTC
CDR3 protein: CASSLWGKGQGRREQYF

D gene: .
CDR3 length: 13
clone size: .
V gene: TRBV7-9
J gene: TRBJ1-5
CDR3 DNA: TGTGCCAGCAGCTTCTCGAGTAATCAGCCCCAGCATTTT
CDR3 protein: CASSFSSNQPQHF

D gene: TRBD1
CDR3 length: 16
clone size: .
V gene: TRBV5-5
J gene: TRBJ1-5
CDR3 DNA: TGTGCCAGCAGCCCCCGGACAGGGAAGGATAGTCAGCCCCAGCATTTT
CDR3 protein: CASSPRTGKDSQPQHF

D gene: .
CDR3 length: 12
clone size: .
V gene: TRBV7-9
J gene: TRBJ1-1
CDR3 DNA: TGTGCCAGCAGCTCCAACCGACATGAAGCTTTCTTT
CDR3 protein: CASSSNRHEAFF

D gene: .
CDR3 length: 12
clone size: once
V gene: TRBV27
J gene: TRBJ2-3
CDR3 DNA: TGTGCCAGCAGTCCACCGGGGGATACGCAGTATTTT
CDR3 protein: CASSPPGDTQYF

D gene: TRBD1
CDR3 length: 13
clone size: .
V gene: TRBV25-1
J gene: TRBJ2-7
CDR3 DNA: TGTGCCACTGAGACAGGGGAAACCTACGAGCAGTACTTC
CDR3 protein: CATETGETYEQYF

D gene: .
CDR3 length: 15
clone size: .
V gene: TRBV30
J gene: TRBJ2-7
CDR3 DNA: TGTGCCTGGAGCACACTTCGACAGAGCTCCTACGAGCAGTACTTC
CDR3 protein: CAWSTLRQSSYEQYF

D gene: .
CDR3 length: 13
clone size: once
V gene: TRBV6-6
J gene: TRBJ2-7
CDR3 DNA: TGTGCCAGCAGAACGACAGGCTCCTACGAGCAGTACTTC
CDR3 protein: CASRTTGSYEQYF

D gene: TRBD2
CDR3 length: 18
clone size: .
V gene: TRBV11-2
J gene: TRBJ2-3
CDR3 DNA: TGTGCCAGCAGCTTAGCTTACGGGGGGTCCGCTACCTTAGATACGCAGTATTTT
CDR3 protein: CASSLAYGGSATLDTQYF

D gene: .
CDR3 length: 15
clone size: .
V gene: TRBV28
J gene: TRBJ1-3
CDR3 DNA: TGTGCCAGCAGTTTGGCAGGTCCCTCTGGAAACACCATATATTTT
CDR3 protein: CASSLAGPSGNTIYF

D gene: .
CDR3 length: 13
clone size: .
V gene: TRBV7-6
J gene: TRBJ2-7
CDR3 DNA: TGTGCCAGCAGCTTAGGGACAGCCTACGAGCAGTACTTC
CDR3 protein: CASSLGTAYEQYF

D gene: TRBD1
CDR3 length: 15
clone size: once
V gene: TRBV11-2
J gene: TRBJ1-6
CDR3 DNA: TGTGCCAGCAGCTTAGGGGACAGTTATAATTCACCCCTCCACTTT
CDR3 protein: CASSLGDSYNSPLHF

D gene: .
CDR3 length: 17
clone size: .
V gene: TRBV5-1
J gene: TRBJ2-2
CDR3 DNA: TGCGCCAGCATGAGCGTCGCCAGGACTTATAACACCGGGGAGCTGTTTTTT
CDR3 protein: CASMSVARTYNTGELFF

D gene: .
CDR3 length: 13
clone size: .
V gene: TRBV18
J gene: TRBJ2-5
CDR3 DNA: TGTGCCAGCTCACCGGGCCTTGGGGAGACCCAGTACTTC
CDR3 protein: CASSPGLGETQYF

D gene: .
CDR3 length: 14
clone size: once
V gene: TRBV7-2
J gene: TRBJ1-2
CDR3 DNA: TGTGCCAGCAGCAATTACGGGGAAAGCTATGGCTACACCTTC
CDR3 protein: CASSNYGESYGYTF

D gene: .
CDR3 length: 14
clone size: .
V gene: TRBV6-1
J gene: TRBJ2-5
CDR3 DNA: TGTGCCAGCAGTGAACGGAGAAGCTCAGAGACCCAGTACTTC
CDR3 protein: CASSERRSSETQYF

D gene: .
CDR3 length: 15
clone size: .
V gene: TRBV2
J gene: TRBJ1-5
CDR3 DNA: TGTGCCAGCAGTGAGGGCAGTCCACTCTATCAGCCCCAGCATTTT
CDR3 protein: CASSEGSPLYQPQHF

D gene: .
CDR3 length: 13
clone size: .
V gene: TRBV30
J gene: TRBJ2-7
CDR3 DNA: TGTGCCTGGAGTGTAGGTGGGCAGGGCGAGCAGTACTTC
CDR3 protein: CAWSVGGQGEQYF

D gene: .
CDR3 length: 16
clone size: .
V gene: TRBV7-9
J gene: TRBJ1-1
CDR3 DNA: TGTGCCAGCAGCCGTCACAGCCAAACTAGAGACACTGAAGCTTTCTTT
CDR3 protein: CASSRHSQTRDTEAFF

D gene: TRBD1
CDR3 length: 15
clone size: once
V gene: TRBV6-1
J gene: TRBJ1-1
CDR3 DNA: TGTGCCAGCAGAGGGGACAGGGAATTGGACACTGAAGCTTTCTTT
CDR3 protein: CASRGDRELDTEAFF